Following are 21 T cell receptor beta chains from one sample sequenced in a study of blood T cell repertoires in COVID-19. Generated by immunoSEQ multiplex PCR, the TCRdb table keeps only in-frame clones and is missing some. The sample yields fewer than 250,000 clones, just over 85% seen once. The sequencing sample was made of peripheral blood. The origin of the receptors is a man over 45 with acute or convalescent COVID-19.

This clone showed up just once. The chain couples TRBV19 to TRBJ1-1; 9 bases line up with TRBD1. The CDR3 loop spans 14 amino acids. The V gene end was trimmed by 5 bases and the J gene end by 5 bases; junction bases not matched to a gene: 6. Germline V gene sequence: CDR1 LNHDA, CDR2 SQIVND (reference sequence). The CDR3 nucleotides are TGTGCCAGTAGTTGGGGACAGGGTCGGACTGAAGCTTTCTTT. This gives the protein CASSWGQGRTEAFF.

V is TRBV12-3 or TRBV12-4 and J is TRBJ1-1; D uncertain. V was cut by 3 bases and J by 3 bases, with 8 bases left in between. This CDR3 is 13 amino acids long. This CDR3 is CASSFIEDTEAFF. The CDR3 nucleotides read TGTGCCAGCAGTTTTATCGAGGACACTGAAGCTTTCTTT.

CDR3 nucleotide sequence: TGTGCCAGCAGCTCGGGACTAGCGGGGGGCGTTCCGCAGTATTTT. Its translation is CASSSGLAGGVPQYF. This chain connects TRBV7-2 to TRBJ2-3, with TRBD2 identical over 15 bases. CDR1 SGHTA and CDR2 FQGNSA come from the germline V gene. The CDR3 loop spans 15 amino acids. V gave up 4 bases and J gave up 10 bases; unmatched junction bases: 6.

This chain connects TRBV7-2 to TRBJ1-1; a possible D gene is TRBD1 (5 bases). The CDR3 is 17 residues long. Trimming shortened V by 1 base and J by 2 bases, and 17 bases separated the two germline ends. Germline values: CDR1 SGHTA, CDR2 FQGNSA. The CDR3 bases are TGTGCCAGCAGCTTAGTAGGCAGGGCCCACACTAACACTGAAGCTTTCTTT. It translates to CASSLVGRAHTNTEAFF.

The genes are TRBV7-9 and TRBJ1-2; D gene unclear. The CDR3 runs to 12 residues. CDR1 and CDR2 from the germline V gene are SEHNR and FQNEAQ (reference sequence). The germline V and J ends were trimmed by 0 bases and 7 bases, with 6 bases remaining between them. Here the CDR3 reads CASSLADFGYTF. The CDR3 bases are TGTGCCAGCAGCTTAGCGGACTTTGGCTACACCTTC.

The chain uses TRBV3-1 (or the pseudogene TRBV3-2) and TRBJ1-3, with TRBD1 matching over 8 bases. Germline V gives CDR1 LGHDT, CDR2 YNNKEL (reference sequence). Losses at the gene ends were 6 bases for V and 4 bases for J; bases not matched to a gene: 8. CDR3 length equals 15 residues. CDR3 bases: TGTGCCAGCAGTTTTCCTAGACAGGGGGGAAACACCATATATTTT. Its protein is CASSFPRQGGNTIYF.

The CDR3 DNA reads as TGTGCCAGTAGTATCGGCGGGGACCTGAGCTATGGCTACACCTTC. It encodes CASSIGGDLSYGYTF. This chain links TRBV19 with TRBJ1-2, with a tentative D call TRBD1 (5 bases). V lost 3 bases to trimming and J lost 4 bases, with 15 bases between them. The CDR3 covers 15 residues. Germline V gene data show CDR1 as LNHDA and CDR2 as SQIVND (reference sequence).

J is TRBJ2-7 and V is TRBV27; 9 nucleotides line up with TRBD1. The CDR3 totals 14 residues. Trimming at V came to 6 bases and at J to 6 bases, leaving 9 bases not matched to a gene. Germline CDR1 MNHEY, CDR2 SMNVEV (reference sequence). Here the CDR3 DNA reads TGTGCCAGCAGCTTTACGGGACAGGGTGCCGAGCAGTACTTC. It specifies CASSFTGQGAEQYF.

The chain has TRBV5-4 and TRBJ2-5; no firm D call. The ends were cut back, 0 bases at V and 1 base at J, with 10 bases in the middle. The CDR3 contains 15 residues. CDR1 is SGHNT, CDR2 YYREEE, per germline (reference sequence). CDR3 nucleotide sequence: TGTGCCAGCAGCTTGGATCTCGGGTCCCAAGAGACCCAGTACTTC. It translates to CASSLDLGSQETQYF.

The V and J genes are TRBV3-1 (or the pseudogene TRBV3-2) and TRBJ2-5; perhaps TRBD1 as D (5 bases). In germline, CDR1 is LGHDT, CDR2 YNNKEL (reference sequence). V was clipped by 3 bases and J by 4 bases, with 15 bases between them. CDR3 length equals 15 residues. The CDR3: CASSQGLSPAETQYF. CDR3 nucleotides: TGTGCCAGCAGCCAGGGGCTTAGCCCCGCAGAGACCCAGTACTTC.

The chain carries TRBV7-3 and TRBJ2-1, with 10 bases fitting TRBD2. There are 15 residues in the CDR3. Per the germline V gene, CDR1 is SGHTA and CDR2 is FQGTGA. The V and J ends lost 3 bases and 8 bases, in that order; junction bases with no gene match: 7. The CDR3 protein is CASSFSGGARDEQFF. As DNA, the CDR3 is TGTGCCAGCAGCTTCAGCGGGGGGGCCAGGGATGAGCAGTTCTTC.

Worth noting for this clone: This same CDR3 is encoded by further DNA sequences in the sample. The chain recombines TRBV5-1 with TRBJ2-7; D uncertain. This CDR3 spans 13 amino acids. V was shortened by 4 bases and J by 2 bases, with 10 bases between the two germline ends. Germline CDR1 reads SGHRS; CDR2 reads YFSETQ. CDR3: CASSPDNPYEQYF. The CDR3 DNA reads TGCGCCAGCAGCCCCGACAACCCCTACGAGCAGTACTTC.

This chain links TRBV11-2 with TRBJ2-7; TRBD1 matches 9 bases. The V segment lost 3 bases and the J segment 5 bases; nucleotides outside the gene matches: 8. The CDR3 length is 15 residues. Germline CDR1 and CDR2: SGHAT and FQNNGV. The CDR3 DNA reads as TGTGCCAGCAGCTTCCAAGGGACAGGGTACGACGAGCAGTACTTC. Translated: CASSFQGTGYDEQYF. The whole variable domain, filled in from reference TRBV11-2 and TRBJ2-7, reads EAGVAQSPRYKIIEKRQSVAFWCNPISGHATLYWYQQILGQGPKLLIQFQNNGVVDDSQLPKDRFSAERLKGVDSTLKIQPAKLEDSAVYLCASSFQGTGYDEQYFGPGTRLTVT.

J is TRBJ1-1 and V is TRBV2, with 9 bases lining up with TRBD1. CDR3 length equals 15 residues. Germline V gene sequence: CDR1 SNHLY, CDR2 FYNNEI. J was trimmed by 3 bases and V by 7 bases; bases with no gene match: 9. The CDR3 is CASIPGTGLYTEAFF. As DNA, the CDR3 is TGTGCCAGCATCCCAGGGACAGGGTTGTACACTGAAGCTTTCTTT.

The CDR3 spells CASSLESQGYNSPLHF. The CDR3 region has the DNA TGTGCCAGCAGCTTAGAGAGCCAGGGATATAATTCACCCCTCCACTTT. The chain has TRBV11-2 and TRBJ1-6; tentative D call: TRBD1 (5 bases). The germline V and J ends were trimmed by 0 bases and 4 bases, with 10 bases remaining between them. This CDR3 region has 16 residues. Germline V CDR1 and CDR2: SGHAT, FQNNGV.

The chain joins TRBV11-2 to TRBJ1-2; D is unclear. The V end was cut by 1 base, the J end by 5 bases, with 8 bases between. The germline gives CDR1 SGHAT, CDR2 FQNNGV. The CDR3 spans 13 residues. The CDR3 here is CASSLGAEYGYTF. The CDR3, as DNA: TGTGCCAGCAGCTTAGGAGCGGAATATGGCTACACCTTC.

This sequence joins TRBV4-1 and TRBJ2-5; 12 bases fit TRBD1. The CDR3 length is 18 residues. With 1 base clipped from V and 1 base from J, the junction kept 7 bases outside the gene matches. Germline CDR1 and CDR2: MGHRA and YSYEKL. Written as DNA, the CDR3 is TGCGCCAGCAGCCAAGTCTTCGGGACAGGGGGCCCCCAAGAGACCCAGTACTTC. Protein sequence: CASSQVFGTGGPQETQYF.

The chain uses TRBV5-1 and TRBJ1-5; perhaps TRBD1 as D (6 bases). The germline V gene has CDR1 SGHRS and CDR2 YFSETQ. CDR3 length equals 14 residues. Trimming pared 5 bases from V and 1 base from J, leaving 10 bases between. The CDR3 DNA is TGCGCCAGCAGACCCGGGACAAGCAATCAGCCCCAGCATTTT. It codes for CASRPGTSNQPQHF.

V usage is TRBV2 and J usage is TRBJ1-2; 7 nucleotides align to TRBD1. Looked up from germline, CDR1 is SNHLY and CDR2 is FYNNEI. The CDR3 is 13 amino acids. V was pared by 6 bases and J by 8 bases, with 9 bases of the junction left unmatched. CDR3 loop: CASRGRTGGGYTF. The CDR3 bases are TGTGCCAGCAGGGGAAGGACAGGAGGGGGCTACACCTTC. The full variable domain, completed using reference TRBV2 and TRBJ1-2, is EPEVTQTPSHQVTQMGQEVILRCVPISNHLYFYWYRQILGQKVEFLVSFYNNEISEKSEIFDDQFSVERPDGSNFTLKIRSTKLEDSAMYFCASRGRTGGGYTFGSGTRLTVV.

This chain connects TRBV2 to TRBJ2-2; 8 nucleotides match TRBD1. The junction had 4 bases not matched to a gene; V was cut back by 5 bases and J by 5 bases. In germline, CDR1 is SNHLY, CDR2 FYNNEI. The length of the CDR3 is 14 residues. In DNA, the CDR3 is TGTGCCAGCAGTTTGCAGGGGGCGACCGGGGAGCTGTTTTTT. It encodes CASSLQGATGELFF.

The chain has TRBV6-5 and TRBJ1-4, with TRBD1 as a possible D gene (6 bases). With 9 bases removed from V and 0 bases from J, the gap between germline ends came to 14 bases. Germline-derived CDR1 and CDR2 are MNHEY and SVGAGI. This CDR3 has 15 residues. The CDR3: CASNEGGATNEKLFF. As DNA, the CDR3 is TGTGCCAGTAACGAGGGGGGGGCAACTAATGAAAAACTGTTTTTT.